A single sample gave rise to the 28 T cell receptor beta chains below, sequenced in a study of shared clonotypes between healthy human individuals. The protocol was immunoSEQ multiplex PCR, while the TCRdb copy is restricted to in-frame clones and leaves out a portion. The sample yields under 600,000 clones, 60% to 80% seen once. Sequenced: PBMCs. The origin of the receptors is a woman aged 40 to 55 in good health. Some clones in this sample may be carry-over from other donors' samples.

The chain recombines TRBV14 with TRBJ2-7; D may be TRBD1 or TRBD2 (8 bases each). The CDR3 extends over 15 amino acids. Germline CDR1 and CDR2: SGHDN and FVKESK. Trimming stripped 0 bases from V and 4 bases from J, with 13 bases between. The CDR3 region has the DNA TGTGCCAGCAGCCAAGATAGCGGGACAGGATACGAGCAGTACTTC. Its translation: CASSQDSGTGYEQYF.

The chain couples TRBV4-1 to TRBJ2-7, with D unresolved. CDR3 size: 13 residues. Trimming took 3 bases from V and 3 from J, leaving 9 bases between them. CDR1 and CDR2 (germline): MGHRA, YSYEKL. The CDR3 sequence is CASSHVGDYEQYF. The CDR3 DNA follows: TGCGCCAGCAGCCACGTGGGTGACTACGAGCAGTACTTC.

The table lists this clone with a few counts. The V gene is TRBV9, the J gene TRBJ1-2, with TRBD1 matching over 7 bases. The CDR3 consists of 15 residues. The germline gives CDR1 SGDLS, CDR2 YYNGEE. With V trimmed by 3 bases and J by 6 bases, 11 bases remained unmatched. The CDR3 loop reads CASSAFNRGGHGYTF. The CDR3 region has the DNA TGTGCCAGCAGCGCTTTCAACAGGGGCGGCCATGGCTACACCTTC.

The chain links TRBV7-9 to TRBJ2-2, with TRBD2 identical over 8 bases. V was pared by 6 bases and J by 2 bases, with 11 bases of the junction left unmatched. CDR3 length: 17 amino acids. Germline CDR1 and CDR2: SEHNR and FQNEAQ (reference sequence). The CDR3 region is CASRPNLAGQNTGELFF. CDR3 bases: TGTGCCAGCAGACCGAATCTAGCGGGTCAAAACACCGGGGAGCTGTTTTTT.

This clone showed up many times. The chain employs TRBV4-2 and TRBJ2-1, with unresolved D. V was clipped by 0 bases and J by 4 bases, with 10 bases between them. CDR1 LGHNA and CDR2 YNFKEQ come from the germline V gene. The CDR3 extends over 15 amino acids. The chain's CDR3 is CASSQDRNSYNEQFF. CDR3 bases: TGTGCCAGCAGCCAAGATAGAAACTCTTACAATGAGCAGTTCTTC.

This clone appeared many times. The same CDR3 can be traced to other DNA sequences in this sample. The chain joins TRBV5-6 to TRBJ2-5; maybe TRBD2 (7 bases). Trimming took off 2 bases at V and 4 bases at J, with 12 bases between the two ends. The CDR3 has 14 amino acids. Germline V lookup: CDR1 SGHDT, CDR2 YYEEEE. CDR3 residues: CASSFGGAPETQYF. Here the CDR3 DNA reads TGTGCCAGCAGCTTTGGGGGGGCTCCAGAGACCCAGTACTTC.

This chain connects TRBV5-1 to TRBJ1-5; D is unresolved. Germline V gene data show CDR1 as SGHRS and CDR2 as YFSETQ. The CDR3 has 13 residues. Trimming stripped 2 bases from V and 5 bases from J, with 8 bases between. CDR3 bases: TGCGCCAGCAGCTTCGGTACTGATCAGCCCCAGCATTTT. This encodes CASSFGTDQPQHF.

The rearrangement joins TRBV11-2 to TRBJ1-1; D not certain. V lost 2 bases and J lost 5, with 12 bases in between. Per germline, CDR1 SGHAT and CDR2 FQNNGV. CDR3 size: 14 residues. CDR3 residues: CASSLRYMGTEAFF. The DNA for the CDR3 is TGTGCCAGCAGCTTAAGGTATATGGGGACTGAAGCTTTCTTT.

This chain links TRBV29-1 with TRBJ2-7; 8 bases line up with TRBD1. From germline, CDR1 is SQVTM and CDR2 ANQGSEA. The CDR3 spans 14 residues. V lost 4 bases and J lost 4; bases outside the gene matches: 9. CDR3 amino acids: CSVALTGARYEQYF. The CDR3 bases are TGCAGCGTTGCTCTGACAGGGGCGAGGTACGAGCAGTACTTC.

In regard to this clone: It is likely a read error: a sequence one base away is far more abundant. J is TRBJ2-5 and V is TRBV7-8, with D unclear. The CDR3 contains 12 residues. From germline, CDR1 is SGHVS and CDR2 FQNEAQ. Trimming took 0 bases from V and 6 from J, leaving 5 bases between them. The CDR3 sequence: CASSLAIKTQYF. CDR3 DNA: TGTGCCAGCAGCTTAGCGATCAAGACCCAGTACTTC. Together with reference TRBV7-8 and TRBJ2-5, the CDR3 gives the full variable domain: GAGVSQSPRYKVAKRGQDVALRCDPISGHVSLFWYQQALGQGPEFLTYFQNEAQLDKSGLPSDRFFAERPEGSVSTLKIQRTQQEDSAVYLCASSLAIKTQYFGPGTRLLVL.

Regarding this clone: The junction does not match germline at one end; this may be a read error. The rearrangement uses TRBV15 and TRBJ2-4, with TRBD2 matching over 7 bases. The CDR3 is 13 residues long. Germline CDR1 LNHNV, CDR2 YYDKDF (reference sequence). DNA for the CDR3: TGTGCCACCAGCAGACCCCGAGCGGGAACTCCCCACTTC. Protein: CATSRPRAGTPHF.

The chain employs TRBV7-2 and TRBJ1-2; unclear D gene. This CDR3 is built from 14 residues. CDR1 and CDR2 from the germline V gene are SGHTA and FQGNSA. V lost 5 bases and J 0 bases, leaving 10 bases between the germline ends. The DNA for the CDR3 is TGTGCCAGCAGCCCGACGGAAGCTAACTATGGCTACACCTTC. It translates to CASSPTEANYGYTF.

The chain links TRBV5-8 to TRBJ2-7; D is possibly TRBD1 (6 bases). V was clipped by 2 bases and J by 4 bases, with 10 bases between them. Germline CDR1 SGHTS, CDR2 YDEGEE. The CDR3 covers 13 residues. CDR3 sequence reads: CASSFGQIYEQYF. The DNA for the CDR3 is TGTGCCAGCAGCTTCGGACAGATATACGAGCAGTACTTC.

The chain joins TRBV2 to TRBJ1-6, with 8 bases that match TRBD1. The CDR3 contains 16 residues. The V gene's germline CDR1 is SNHLY and CDR2 FYNNEI. Trimming removed 5 bases from V and 5 bases from J; junction bases left unmatched: 8. Written as DNA, the CDR3 is TGTGCCAGCAGTTACATGGGGACAGGAAATAATTCACCCCTCCACTTT. Translating it yields CASSYMGTGNNSPLHF.

This chain uses TRBV23-1 with TRBJ1-3; D not certain. TRBV23-1 is identified as an open reading frame with a role that is uncertain. Trimming removed 4 bases from V and 0 bases from J, with 10 bases in between. The CDR3 is 15 residues long. The chain's CDR3 is CASSPEVGSGNTIYF. CDR3 bases: TGCGCCAGCAGTCCCGAAGTGGGCTCTGGAAACACCATATATTTT.

For this clone: This specimen includes other DNA sequences encoding the same CDR3. The V gene is TRBV11-2, the J gene TRBJ2-1; D ambiguous. CDR3 size: 14 residues. Germline lookup yields CDR1 SGHAT and CDR2 FQNNGV. The ends were cut back, 1 base at V and 2 bases at J, with 6 bases in the middle. The CDR3 reads CASSLAGAYNEQFF. The CDR3 DNA reads TGTGCCAGCAGCTTAGCAGGCGCCTACAATGAGCAGTTCTTC.

V and J are TRBV5-5 and TRBJ2-7; TRBD2 agrees at 7 bases. CDR3 size: 15 residues. V shed 3 bases and J 1 base; nucleotides not matched to a gene: 7. The germline V gene has CDR1 SGHKS and CDR2 YYEKEE (reference sequence). The CDR3 nucleotides are TGTGCCAGCAGCTGGGTACCGGGAGGTTCCTACGAGCAGTACTTC. Its protein product is CASSWVPGGSYEQYF.

This chain uses TRBV5-4 with TRBJ2-4; maybe TRBD2 (5 bases). Germline V CDR1 and CDR2: SGHNT, YYREEE (reference sequence). The ends were cut back, 3 bases at V and 0 bases at J, with 10 bases in the middle. CDR3 length equals 15 residues. For the CDR3, the DNA is TGTGCCAGCAGCTCCCCAGGACTAGCCAAAAACATTCAGTACTTC. Its protein is CASSSPGLAKNIQYF.

V gene TRBV27 combines with J gene TRBJ2-2, with 10 nucleotides matching TRBD1. CDR1 and CDR2 from the germline V gene are MNHEY and SMNVEV (reference sequence). The J segment lost 5 bases and the V segment lost 5 bases, leaving 8 bases of the junction unmatched. CDR3 length equals 16 residues. The CDR3 reads CASSRGGQGYTGELFF. DNA of the CDR3: TGTGCCAGCAGTCGAGGGGGACAGGGGTATACCGGGGAGCTGTTTTTT.

Only one count was recorded for this clone. V usage is TRBV7-6 and J usage is TRBJ2-1; no reliable D call. From germline, CDR1 is SGHVS and CDR2 FNYEAQ. CDR3 length: 13 residues. The ends were cut back, 1 base at V and 8 bases at J, with 9 bases in the middle. CDR3 bases: TGTGCCAGCAGCTTAGTTGGCGTGGATGAGCAGTTCTTC. This translates into CASSLVGVDEQFF.

The chain employs TRBV18 and TRBJ1-2, with D possibly TRBD1 on 6 matching bases. Germline-derived CDR1 and CDR2 are KGHSH and LQKENI. CDR3 length: 12 amino acids. V lost 5 bases and J lost 10, with 14 bases in between. CDR3 sequence (DNA): TGTGCCAGCTCAACAGGGTTAGATGCCTACACCTTC. Translation gives CASSTGLDAYTF.

CDR3 sequence reads: CASSLVPENTEAFF. The CDR3 DNA sequence: TGCGCCAGCAGCTTGGTTCCAGAGAACACTGAAGCTTTCTTT. V usage is TRBV5-1 and J usage is TRBJ1-1; D is unresolved. Per the germline V gene, CDR1 is SGHRS and CDR2 is YFSETQ. The CDR3 is 14 residues long. Trimming shortened V by 0 bases and J by 1 base, and 7 bases separated the two germline ends.

The J gene is TRBJ2-2, the V gene TRBV5-1, with 8 nucleotides matching TRBD1. The CDR3 runs 16 residues. The V gene's germline CDR1 is SGHRS and CDR2 YFSETQ. Trimming removed 4 bases from V and 5 bases from J; junction bases left unmatched: 10. The CDR3 coding sequence is TGCGCCAGCAGCAAAGGACAGGGAATATTAACCGGGGAGCTGTTTTTT. Protein product: CASSKGQGILTGELFF.

The chain recombines TRBV28 with TRBJ1-1, with D maybe TRBD1 (6 bases). Trimming shortened V by 6 bases and J by 1 base, and 12 bases separated the two germline ends. Germline V gives CDR1 MDHEN, CDR2 SYDVKM. The CDR3 has 14 amino acids. DNA of the CDR3: TGTGCCAGCAGAATCGGGGGGGCGAACACTGAAGCTTTCTTT. Translated, it gives CASRIGGANTEAFF.

This clone was observed a single time. It may be a read error: a sequence one base away is much more abundant. This sequence joins TRBV5-1 and TRBJ1-1, with 8 bases fitting TRBD1. The J segment lost 1 base and the V segment lost 3 bases, leaving 2 bases of the junction unmatched. The germline gives CDR1 SGHRS, CDR2 YFSETQ. The CDR3 runs 14 residues. The CDR3 DNA is TGCGCCAGCAGCTCCGGGACAGGGAACACTGAAGCTTTCTTT. This gives the protein CASSSGTGNTEAFF.

The genes are TRBV18 and TRBJ1-6; TRBD1 matches 8 bases. The CDR3 length is 15 residues. Germline trimming cut 2 bases from V and 7 bases from J; bases unmatched to any gene: 4. Germline V CDR1 and CDR2: KGHSH, LQKENI. The CDR3 loop is CASSPGRDRNSPLHF. CDR3 nucleotides: TGTGCCAGCTCACCAGGAAGGGACAGGAATTCACCCCTCCACTTT.

The rearrangement uses TRBV28 and TRBJ1-1; 7 positions match TRBD1. Trimming at V came to 3 bases and at J to 5 bases, leaving 9 bases not matched to a gene. This CDR3 has 15 amino acids. Germline lookup yields CDR1 MDHEN and CDR2 SYDVKM. In DNA form, the CDR3 reads TGTGCCAGCAGTTTCGCCTACAGGGGAGGTACTGAAGCTTTCTTT. It is translated as CASSFAYRGGTEAFF.

The chain employs TRBV28 and TRBJ2-7; 13 bases agree with TRBD2. Trimming took 8 bases from V and 6 from J; bases not matched to a gene: 16. Germline V gives CDR1 MDHEN, CDR2 SYDVKM. The CDR3 is 17 amino acids. CDR3 sequence (DNA): TGTGCCAGCCACCGCTCAGTACTAGCGGGAGGGGATCTCGAGCAGTACTTC. Its protein is CASHRSVLAGGDLEQYF.